The 13 T cell receptor beta chains below all came from one sample that was sequenced in a study of chemoradiotherapy in HPV16-positive cancers. Using immunoSEQ multiplex PCR, the repertoire was profiled, and TCRdb retains in-frame clones only, with some absent. The repertoire holds fewer than 25,000 clones, roughly 89% seen once, with 15% to 20% in the top ten. The specimen was blood, collected from a patient who underwent chemoradiotherapy. Receptors were obtained from a human donor with HPV-associated anogenital cancer.

The CDR3 region is CATSPIAGGIFNEQFF. The CDR3 DNA follows: TGTGCCACCAGCCCGATAGCGGGGGGGATCTTCAATGAGCAGTTCTTC. This chain joins TRBV15 and TRBJ2-1; 11 bases align to TRBD2. Per the germline V gene, CDR1 is LNHNV and CDR2 is YYDKDF (reference sequence). Trimming at V came to 5 bases and at J to 6 bases, leaving 9 bases not matched to a gene. This CDR3 has 16 amino acids. The full variable domain, in which reference TRBV15 and TRBJ2-1 provide the parts outside the CDR3, is DAMVIQNPRYQVTQFGKPVTLSCSQTLNHNVMYWYQQKSSQAPKLLFHYYDKDFNNEADTPDNFQSRRPNTSFCFLDIRSPGLGDTAMYLCATSPIAGGIFNEQFFGPGTRLTVL.

The rearrangement uses TRBV19 and TRBJ1-5; D gene unclear. CDR3 length: 15 residues. V was shortened by 3 bases and J by 0 bases, with 9 bases between the two germline ends. Germline V gene sequence: CDR1 LNHDA, CDR2 SQIVND (reference sequence). The CDR3: CASSIDGYSNQPQHF. CDR3 in DNA: TGTGCCAGTAGTATTGATGGTTATAGCAATCAGCCCCAGCATTTT.

This clone was seen only once. The V and J genes are TRBV29-1 and TRBJ1-1, with 8 bases matching TRBD1. Per the germline V gene, CDR1 is SQVTM and CDR2 is ANQGSEA. The CDR3 totals 13 residues. Germline trimming cut 3 bases from V and 1 base from J; bases unmatched to any gene: 1. The CDR3 protein is CSVDDRGNTEAFF. CDR3 coding DNA: TGCAGCGTTGATGACAGGGGGAACACTGAAGCTTTCTTT.

The J gene is TRBJ1-1, the V gene TRBV28; maybe TRBD1 (6 bases). CDR3 size: 13 residues. Between the trimmed V and J ends, which lost 5 bases and 9 bases, there was a span of 16 bases. Germline CDR1 MDHEN, CDR2 SYDVKM. The CDR3 DNA sequence: TGTGCCAGCAGTACCCCGACAGGTTCTAAAGCTTTCTTT. Its translation: CASSTPTGSKAFF.

This chain connects TRBV7-9 to TRBJ2-7, with 9 bases lining up with TRBD2. Germline V gene data show CDR1 as SEHNR and CDR2 as FQNEAQ (reference sequence). With 4 bases clipped from V and 4 bases from J, the junction kept 11 bases outside the gene matches. The length of the CDR3 is 16 residues. CDR3 sequence: CASSSNIAGVGYEQYF. CDR3 coding DNA: TGTGCCAGCAGCTCCAACATAGCGGGAGTCGGGTACGAGCAGTACTTC.

The CDR3 here is CASSPELDRDYTF. The CDR3 bases are TGTGCCAGCTCACCGGAATTAGACAGGGACTACACCTTC. The chain uses TRBV18 and TRBJ1-2; 7 bases are a match to TRBD1. J lost 10 bases, V lost 3 bases, and 8 bases had no gene match. This CDR3 is built from 13 residues. Germline V gives CDR1 KGHSH, CDR2 LQKENI.

The J gene is TRBJ1-6, the V gene TRBV11-1; D is uncertain. V lost 2 bases, J lost 1 base, and 0 bases lay in between. The CDR3 is 13 amino acids. CDR1 SGHAT and CDR2 FQDESV come from the germline V gene (reference sequence). The DNA of the CDR3 is TGTGCCAGCAGCTTATCCTATAATTCACCCCTCCACTTT. It translates to CASSLSYNSPLHF.

V is TRBV5-1 and J is TRBJ2-3; 11 bases map to TRBD2. Germline values: CDR1 SGHRS, CDR2 YFSETQ. The CDR3 length is 17 residues. V lost 1 base and J lost 4; bases outside the gene matches: 8. CDR3 amino acids: CASSLSETSGASDTQYF. The CDR3 DNA is TGCGCCAGCAGCTTGTCGGAGACTAGCGGGGCATCAGATACGCAGTATTTT.

V gene TRBV7-7 combines with J gene TRBJ1-1, with D unresolved. The V end was cut by 0 bases, the J end by 1 base, with 3 bases between. The CDR3 runs 13 residues. The germline gives CDR1 SSHAT, CDR2 FNYEAQ (reference sequence). The CDR3 region has the DNA TGTGCCAGCAGCTTAGCTGAGAACACTGAAGCTTTCTTT. It codes for CASSLAENTEAFF.

V and J are TRBV7-9 and TRBJ2-7; D unresolved. The germline V gene encodes CDR1 SEHNR and CDR2 FQNEAQ (reference sequence). The V and J ends lost 4 bases and 6 bases respectively, with 10 bases between them. The CDR3 consists of 12 residues. CDR3 residues: CASSSKFGEQYF. In nucleotides, the CDR3 is TGTGCCAGCAGCTCCAAGTTCGGCGAGCAGTACTTC.

The V gene is TRBV7-6, the J gene TRBJ2-1, with 9 nucleotides matching TRBD1. The J segment lost 4 bases and the V segment lost 10 bases, leaving 5 bases of the junction unmatched. There are 13 residues in the CDR3. Germline CDR1 reads SGHVS; CDR2 reads FNYEAQ. The CDR3 coding sequence is TGTGCCACCTCGGGACAGGGTTACAATGAGCAGTTCTTC. Its protein is CATSGQGYNEQFF.

The genes are TRBV6-1 and TRBJ2-2; either TRBD1 or TRBD2 may supply D (6 bases each). Trimming shortened V by 7 bases and J by 5 bases, and 17 bases separated the two germline ends. Looked up from germline, CDR1 is MNHNS and CDR2 is SASEGT. This CDR3 spans 15 amino acids. CDR3 DNA: TGTGCCAGCAACGGGGGCAGGGATCGAACCGGGGAGCTGTTTTTT. It specifies CASNGGRDRTGELFF.

The gene calls are TRBV15 and TRBJ1-6; D is perhaps TRBD1 (6 bases). CDR3 length equals 13 residues. The V end was cut by 0 bases, the J end by 9 bases, with 6 bases between. Germline lookup yields CDR1 LNHNV and CDR2 YYDKDF (reference sequence). CDR3 amino acids: CATSRDRGSPLHF. DNA for the CDR3: TGTGCCACCAGCAGAGACAGGGGTTCACCCCTCCACTTT.